This TCR beta chain stems from a study of blood T cell repertoires in COVID-19. For the study at large: COVID-19 samples collected from the United States, Italy and Spain covered acute and convalescent phases. T cells, B-cell-depleted T cells, or PBMCs provided the cDNA or gDNA that served as material.

The germline V gene has CDR1 WNHNN and CDR2 SYGVQD (reference sequence). Trimming left V 0 bases short and J 2 bases short, with 11 bases between. The CDR3 sequence is 16 residues long. In the original workflow: Cell counts per sample came from amplifying reference gene primers. The data were produced by immunoSEQ multiplex PCR, yet TCRdb's version contains in-frame clones alone and is incomplete. The V and J calls and the clone size are those of that table, but D and trimming were determined from the DNA. The sample includes roughly 100,000 clones, about 76% seen only once; the top ten take roughly a fifth.

V is TRBV10-1 and J is TRBJ2-1; D may be TRBD2 (5 bases). The sequencing sample was made of peripheral blood. The sequence derives from a woman in her 70s with acute or convalescent COVID-19. The CDR3 loop is CASSESASPPYNEQFF. The CDR3 DNA reads as TGCGCCAGCAGTGAGTCGGCTAGCCCCCCCTACAATGAGCAGTTCTTC.